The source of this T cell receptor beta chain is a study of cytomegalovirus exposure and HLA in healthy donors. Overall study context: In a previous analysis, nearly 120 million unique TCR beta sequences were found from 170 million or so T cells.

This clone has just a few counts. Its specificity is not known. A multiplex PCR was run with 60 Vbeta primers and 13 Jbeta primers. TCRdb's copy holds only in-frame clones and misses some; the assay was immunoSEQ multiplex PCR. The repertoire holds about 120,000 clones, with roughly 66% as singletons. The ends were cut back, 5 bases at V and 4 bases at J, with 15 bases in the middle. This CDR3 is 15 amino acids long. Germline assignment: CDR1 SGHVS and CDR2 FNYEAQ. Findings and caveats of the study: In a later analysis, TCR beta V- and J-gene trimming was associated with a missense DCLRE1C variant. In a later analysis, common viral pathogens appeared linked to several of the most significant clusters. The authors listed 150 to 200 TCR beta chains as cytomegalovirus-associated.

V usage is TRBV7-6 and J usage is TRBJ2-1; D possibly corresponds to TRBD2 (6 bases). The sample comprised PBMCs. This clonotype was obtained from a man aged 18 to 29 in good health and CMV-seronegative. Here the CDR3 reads CASSPSWRGYNEQFF. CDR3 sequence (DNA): TGTGCCAGCAGCCCGAGCTGGCGGGGATACAATGAGCAGTTCTTC.